This T cell receptor (beta chain) was sequenced for a study of cytomegalovirus exposure and HLA in healthy donors. After removal of 6 bases from V and 5 bases from J, the junction contained 5 bases not matched to a gene. Germline V CDR1 and CDR2: MNHEY, SVGAGI. The CDR3 is 14 residues long. In the PCR, 60 Vbeta and 13 Jbeta primers were used. The data were produced by immunoSEQ multiplex PCR, yet TCRdb's version contains in-frame clones alone and is incomplete. The table shows some 140,000 clones, with roughly three quarters occurring only once. Material for sequencing was PBMCs. V is TRBV6-5 and J is TRBJ2-4; 9 nucleotides agree with TRBD1. This TCR came from a man aged 30 to 39 in good health and CMV-seropositive. The CDR3 DNA follows: TGTGCCAGCAGGGACCGGGACAGGGAAAACATTCAGTACTTC. Translating gives CASRDRDRENIQYF.